The sequence of this T cell receptor (beta chain) was determined in a study of T-cell reconstitution after alpha-beta-depleted transplantation in children. Overall study findings and caveats: Fresh T-cell production supplied most of the T-cell counts and diversity seen one year after transplant. The origin of alpha-beta T cells about two months after transplant was reportedly several hundred expanded graft clones. Where some patients showed high TCRbeta diversity at day 60, it came from recipient T cells and thymic progenitors that had survived.

With respect to this clonotype: Antigen specificity is unknown.

V trimming: 4 bases; J trimming: 5 bases; junction bases outside the gene matches: 3. In germline, CDR1 is MNHEY, CDR2 SVGAGI. The CDR3 is made up of 13 amino acids. Unique molecular identifiers featured in how the TCRbeta library was prepared. TCRdb fed the PCR reads into MiXCR, producing one record per CDR3 protein. The table lists roughly 50,000 distinct CDR3 sequences, approximately 43% of them singletons. The rearrangement uses TRBV6-5 and TRBJ2-7; 9 bases fit TRBD2. The material was PBMCs, mostly from graft donor cells, obtained 360 days after TCRalphabeta/CD19-depleted stem cell transplant. This TCR derives from a male patient between 10 and 17 years old who had a stem cell transplant for acute lymphoblastic leukemia, so the T cells may come from the graft donor. CDR3 in amino acids: CASSFSGGNEQYF. The CDR3 coding sequence is TGTGCCAGCAGTTTTAGCGGGGGTAACGAGCAGTACTTC.